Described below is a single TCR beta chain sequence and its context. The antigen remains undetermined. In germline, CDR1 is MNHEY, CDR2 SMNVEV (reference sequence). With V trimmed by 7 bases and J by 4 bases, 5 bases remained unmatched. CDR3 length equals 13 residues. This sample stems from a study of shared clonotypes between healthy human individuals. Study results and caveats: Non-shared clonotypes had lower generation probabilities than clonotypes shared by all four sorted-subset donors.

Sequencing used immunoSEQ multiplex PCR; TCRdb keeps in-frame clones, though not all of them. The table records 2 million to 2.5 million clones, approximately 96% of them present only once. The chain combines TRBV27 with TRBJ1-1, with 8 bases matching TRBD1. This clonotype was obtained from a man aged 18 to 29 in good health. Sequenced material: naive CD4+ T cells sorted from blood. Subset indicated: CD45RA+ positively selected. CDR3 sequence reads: CASTWTGSTEAFF. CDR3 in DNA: TGTGCCAGCACATGGACAGGGAGCACTGAAGCTTTCTTT.